The 28 T cell receptor beta chains below were found in one sample sequenced in a study of cytomegalovirus exposure and HLA in healthy donors. A multiplex PCR was run with 60 Vbeta primers and 13 Jbeta primers. Sequenced by immunoSEQ multiplex PCR; TCRdb stores in-frame clones only, minus some. The data show around 59,000 clones, around 83% seen once. The sequenced material came from PBMCs. These receptors all come from a human donor in good health.

The CDR3 DNA is TGTGCCAGCAGGGGACAGGGGATGGCTGAAGCTTTCTTT. Translation gives CASRGQGMAEAFF. V and J are TRBV6-4 and TRBJ1-1, with TRBD1 matching over 10 bases. The CDR3 totals 13 residues. The junction had 4 bases not matched to a gene; V was cut back by 6 bases and J by 6 bases. The V gene's germline CDR1 is MRHNA and CDR2 SNTAGT.

This chain uses TRBV11-2 with TRBJ2-7, with 11 nucleotides matching TRBD2. V shed 6 bases and J 2 bases; nucleotides not matched to a gene: 3. The CDR3 is made up of 14 amino acids. CDR1 is SGHAT, CDR2 FQNNGV, per germline. CDR3 DNA: TGTGCCAGCAGAGTTAGCGGGGGGGCCTACGAGCAGTACTTC. Protein product: CASRVSGGAYEQYF.

The rearrangement uses TRBV19 and TRBJ2-7; 11 bases agree with TRBD2. The CDR3 loop spans 14 amino acids. Germline V CDR1 and CDR2: LNHDA, SQIVND (reference sequence). V trimming: 6 bases; J trimming: 3 bases; junction bases outside the gene matches: 4. CDR3 residues: CASSMGTSGYEQYF. The CDR3 DNA reads as TGTGCCAGTAGCATGGGGACTAGCGGCTACGAGCAGTACTTC. Filled out from reference TRBV19 and TRBJ2-7, the complete variable domain reads DGGITQSPKYLFRKEGQNVTLSCEQNLNHDAMYWYRQDPGQGLRLIYYSQIVNDFQKGDIAEGYSVSREKKESFPLTVTSAQKNPTAFYLCASSMGTSGYEQYFGPGTRLTVT.

The rearrangement joins TRBV18 to TRBJ2-7, with 10 bases lining up with TRBD2. The J segment lost 2 bases and the V segment lost 5 bases, leaving 9 bases of the junction unmatched. This CDR3 contains 16 residues. The V gene's germline CDR1 is KGHSH and CDR2 LQKENI. DNA of the CDR3: TGTGCCAGCTCATCCCTTAGCGGGAGGCGGGCCTACGAGCAGTACTTC. Protein: CASSSLSGRRAYEQYF. The variable domain in full, with the rest retrieved from reference TRBV18 and TRBJ2-7, is NAGVMQNPRHLVRRRGQEARLRCSPMKGHSHVYWYRQLPEEGLKFMVYLQKENIIDESGMPKERFSAEFPKEGPSILRIQQVVRGDSAAYFCASSSLSGRRAYEQYFGPGTRLTVT.

Points on this clone: Germline and junction disagree at one end, which may indicate a read error. This chain uses TRBV7-9 with TRBJ1-2; TRBD1 agrees at 8 bases. The CDR3 extends over 13 amino acids. Germline-derived CDR1 and CDR2 are SEHNR and FQNEAQ (reference sequence). Written as DNA, the CDR3 is TGTTCCAGCAGCCCAACAGGGGGACTTGGCTACACCTTC. Translating gives CSSSPTGGLGYTF.

This sequence joins TRBV7-9 and TRBJ1-4, with 8 bases fitting TRBD1. The length of the CDR3 is 16 residues. The germline gives CDR1 SEHNR, CDR2 FQNEAQ (reference sequence). J gave up 2 bases and V 0 bases, and 2 bases lay outside the gene matches. CDR3 sequence: CASSLAQGATNEKLFF. The CDR3 DNA is TGTGCCAGCAGCTTAGCGCAGGGGGCTACTAATGAAAAACTGTTTTTT.

The chain joins TRBV7-9 to TRBJ2-7; D perhaps matches TRBD2 (5 bases). Germline-derived CDR1 and CDR2 are SEHNR and FQNEAQ (reference sequence). V was cut by 2 bases and J by 4 bases, with 18 bases left in between. CDR3 size: 16 residues. The chain's CDR3 is CASSLTSTAWEYEQYF. In DNA, the CDR3 is TGTGCCAGCAGCTTAACCTCGACGGCCTGGGAGTACGAGCAGTACTTC.

The table lists this clone with a count of one. V gene TRBV5-1 combines with J gene TRBJ2-5; 8 positions match TRBD1. The J call may be mistaken, given a closer DNA end match to TRBJ2-7. Germline CDR1 and CDR2: SGHRS and YFSETQ. The length of the CDR3 is 15 residues. The CDR3 protein is CASSLGQGLSYEQYF. The CDR3, as DNA: TGCGCCAGCAGCTTAGGACAGGGTCTCTCCTACGAGCAGTACTTC.

J is TRBJ2-7 and V is TRBV6-5; 9 bases fit TRBD1. The V gene end was trimmed by 10 bases and the J gene end by 0 bases; junction bases not matched to a gene: 10. Germline CDR1 MNHEY, CDR2 SVGAGI. The CDR3 length is 15 residues. The CDR3 loop reads CATTVGTGTSYEQYF. The DNA of the CDR3 is TGTGCCACCACCGTCGGGACAGGGACCTCCTACGAGCAGTACTTC.

The chain combines TRBV11-1 with TRBJ2-7; TRBD1 matches at 8 bases. The CDR3 is 14 residues long. The ends lost 0 bases at V and 2 bases at J; junction bases unmatched: 0. Germline V lookup: CDR1 SGHAT, CDR2 FQDESV (reference sequence). CDR3 in amino acids: CASSLAQGAYEQYF. The DNA for the CDR3 is TGTGCCAGCAGCTTAGCACAGGGGGCCTACGAGCAGTACTTC.

The chain employs TRBV29-1 and TRBJ2-7, with D possibly being TRBD1 (5 bases). Germline V gene lookup returns CDR1 SQVTM and CDR2 ANQGSEA. The V end was cut by 6 bases, the J end by 2 bases, with 11 bases between. The CDR3 runs to 12 residues. This CDR3 is CSVPVGAYEQYF. As DNA, the CDR3 is TGCAGCGTACCCGTAGGGGCCTACGAGCAGTACTTC.

CDR3: CASSFGQLYEQYF. The DNA for the CDR3 is TGTGCCAGCAGCTTCGGACAGCTCTACGAGCAGTACTTC. V and J are TRBV7-2 and TRBJ2-7; D perhaps matches TRBD1 (6 bases). This CDR3 region has 13 residues. The V end lost 3 bases, the J end lost 3 bases, and 9 bases lay between the germline ends. Germline V gene lookup returns CDR1 SGHTA and CDR2 FQGNSA.

The chain links TRBV19 to TRBJ1-2; 8 positions agree with TRBD1. Trimming at V came to 5 bases and at J to 2 bases, leaving 7 bases not matched to a gene. CDR1 is LNHDA and CDR2 is SQIVND in the germline V gene (reference sequence). There are 15 residues in the CDR3. The CDR3: CASSRHRQGNYGYTF. The CDR3 nucleotides read TGTGCCAGTAGTCGACACAGACAGGGGAACTATGGCTACACCTTC.

This chain connects TRBV21-1 to TRBJ1-6. TRBV21-1 is a recognized pseudogene. CDR3 length: 14 residues. The CDR3 spells CASSKCGSGSPLHF. As DNA, the CDR3 is TGTGCCAGCAGCAAATGCGGGAGTGGTTCACCCCTCCACTTT.

This chain links TRBV9 with TRBJ2-7; tentative D call: TRBD1 (5 bases). Trimming shortened V by 0 bases and J by 3 bases, and 10 bases separated the two germline ends. The germline gives CDR1 SGDLS, CDR2 YYNGEE. The CDR3 loop spans 14 amino acids. The CDR3 DNA follows: TGTGCCAGCAGCGTAGGCTTAGGGGTCTACGAGCAGTACTTC. This encodes CASSVGLGVYEQYF.

The chain links TRBV5-6 to TRBJ2-1; TRBD2 agrees at 10 bases. V trimming: 5 bases; J trimming: 5 bases; junction bases outside the gene matches: 7. The CDR3 is made up of 15 amino acids. Germline V gives CDR1 SGHDT, CDR2 YYEEEE. The CDR3 coding sequence is TGTGCCAGCAGACGAGGAACTAGCGGGAACAATGAGCAGTTCTTC. The encoded protein is CASRRGTSGNNEQFF.

As for this clone: A read error may be the cause here, since a much bigger clone is one base away. This sample also contains other DNA sequences that code for the same CDR3. The rearrangement uses TRBV4-2 and TRBJ1-4; TRBD1 matches 7 bases. This CDR3 is built from 16 residues. The ends lost 0 bases at V and 8 bases at J; junction bases unmatched: 9. The germline V gene encodes CDR1 LGHNA and CDR2 YNFKEQ. The CDR3 loop is CASSQDATGLNEKLFF. The CDR3 region has the DNA TGTGCCAGCAGCCAAGACGCGACAGGGTTAAACGAAAAACTGTTTTTT.

The V call is TRBV9, the J call TRBJ2-1, with D hard to call. Germline-derived CDR1 and CDR2 are SGDLS and YYNGEE. The V gene lost 4 bases and the J gene lost 2 bases, with 4 bases spanning the gap. The CDR3 extends over 12 amino acids. CDR3 DNA: TGTGCCAGCAGCTCCACCTACAATGAGCAGTTCTTC. This sequence encodes CASSSTYNEQFF.

V usage is TRBV13 and J usage is TRBJ2-7; 8 bases map to TRBD1. The germline CDR1 and CDR2 sequences are PRHDT and FYEKMQ (reference sequence). The CDR3 spans 15 residues. The V gene end was trimmed by 5 bases and the J gene end by 4 bases; junction bases not matched to a gene: 10. The CDR3 DNA is TGTGCCAGCAGCCCCAGGGACAGGTGGAGATACGAGCAGTACTTC. Translated, it gives CASSPRDRWRYEQYF.

This clone appeared a few times. V usage is TRBV11-3 and J usage is TRBJ2-7; D is perhaps TRBD1 (6 bases). The CDR3 spans 16 residues. V shed 1 base and J shed 3 bases, with 16 bases lying between them. The V gene's germline CDR1 is SGHNT and CDR2 YENEEA. The CDR3 here is CASSLAASGTNYEQYF. The CDR3 nucleotides are TGTGCCAGCAGCTTAGCCGCTTCCGGGACAAACTACGAGCAGTACTTC. The full variable domain, its missing parts supplied by reference TRBV11-3 and TRBJ2-7, is EAGVVQSPRYKIIEKKQPVAFWCNPISGHNTLYWYLQNLGQGPELLIRYENEEAVDDSQLPKDRFSAERLKGVDSTLKIQPAELGDSAVYLCASSLAASGTNYEQYFGPGTRLTVT.

The chain links TRBV7-2 to TRBJ2-1, with 12 bases that match TRBD2. Trimming cost V 2 bases and J 6 bases; bases outside gene matches: 5. This CDR3 has 16 residues. CDR1 is SGHTA, CDR2 FQGNSA, per germline. CDR3 nucleotide sequence: TGTGCCAGCAGCTTAAAACTAGCGGGAGGCCTCAATGAGCAGTTCTTC. Residues: CASSLKLAGGLNEQFF.

This rearrangement joins TRBV2 to TRBJ2-7, with D possibly TRBD2 on 6 matching bases. The CDR3 is 14 amino acids. The germline V gene encodes CDR1 SNHLY and CDR2 FYNNEI. The germline V and J ends were trimmed by 9 bases and 4 bases, with 19 bases remaining between them. CDR3 sequence: CASRRDDPGYEQYF. The DNA of the CDR3 is TGTGCCAGTCGGCGGGACGACCCAGGATACGAGCAGTACTTC.

The rearrangement links TRBV29-1 to TRBJ2-5; 7 nucleotides line up with TRBD1. The CDR3 runs to 16 residues. Germline CDR1 SQVTM, CDR2 ANQGSEA. The junction had 15 bases not matched to a gene; V was cut back by 6 bases and J by 2 bases. In DNA, the CDR3 is TGCAGCGTCGGGTATAACAGGGGCCGCGTACAAGAGACCCAGTACTTC. It specifies CSVGYNRGRVQETQYF.

This clone occurred once. The chain links TRBV7-8 to TRBJ2-1, with 14 bases that match TRBD2. The germline gives CDR1 SGHVS, CDR2 FQNEAQ. This CDR3 is 16 amino acids long. V dropped 5 bases and J dropped 8; count of bases not matched to a gene: 8. The CDR3 sequence: CASSLWTSGGLDEQFF. CDR3 in DNA: TGTGCCAGCAGCCTCTGGACTAGCGGGGGGCTGGATGAGCAGTTCTTC.

Here the CDR3 reads CASSSLAGDFNEQFF. The CDR3 DNA reads as TGTGCCAGCAGCTCGCTAGCGGGAGATTTCAATGAGCAGTTCTTC. The genes are TRBV11-2 and TRBJ2-1; 10 positions agree with TRBD2. This CDR3 region has 15 residues. J gave up 6 bases and V 4 bases, and 6 bases lay outside the gene matches. Looked up from germline, CDR1 is SGHAT and CDR2 is FQNNGV.

In its sample, this clone was seen a few times. V gene TRBV6-4 combines with J gene TRBJ2-7, with D possibly being TRBD2 (5 bases). Deletions cut 0 bases from V and 2 bases from J, with 17 bases between. CDR1 and CDR2 from the germline V gene are MRHNA and SNTAGT. This CDR3 is 17 amino acids long. The CDR3 sequence is CASSDSRAKTGTYEQYF. The DNA of the CDR3 is TGTGCCAGCAGTGACTCGCGAGCCAAGACGGGAACCTACGAGCAGTACTTC.

The CDR3 is CATRSGGDTQYF. The CDR3 DNA is TGTGCCACCAGGTCCGGCGGGGATACGCAGTATTTT. The chain combines TRBV10-3 with TRBJ2-3; D possibly corresponds to TRBD2 (5 bases). From germline, CDR1 is ENHRY and CDR2 SYGVKD. The CDR3 runs to 12 residues. Trimming shortened V by 10 bases and J by 6 bases, and 14 bases separated the two germline ends.

V is TRBV27 and J is TRBJ1-5; 7 bases align to TRBD1. Germline assignment: CDR1 MNHEY and CDR2 SMNVEV (reference sequence). Trimming removed 5 bases from V and 0 bases from J; junction bases left unmatched: 4. The CDR3 runs to 15 residues. CDR3 in amino acids: CASSQGTASNQPQHF. In DNA form, the CDR3 reads TGTGCCAGCAGTCAAGGGACAGCTAGCAATCAGCCCCAGCATTTT.